This T cell receptor beta chain was retrieved from a study of blood T cells in healthy people across ages. Study-level findings and limits: Strong correlation existed between TCR beta diversity and naive T cell percentage. Shifts in expanded clonotypes may have been confounded by donor CMV status, which was unknown.

With 0 bases clipped from V and 7 bases from J, the junction kept 12 bases outside the gene matches. The CDR3 extends over 17 amino acids. Germline V gene lookup returns CDR1 LGHNA and CDR2 YSLEER. Primers used in a second PCR of roughly 6 to 12 cycles were a sample-barcoded 5' primer and a J-beta primer mix. TCRdb passed the 5' RACE reads through MiXCR, listing each CDR3 protein once. The repertoire consists of over 1.5 million distinct CDR3 sequences, with around half occurring once and the leading ten covering over 2%. About this clonotype: Its antigen is not identified.

The TCR sequence derives from a woman between 40 and 50 years old in good health. The V gene is TRBV4-3, the J gene TRBJ2-1, with TRBD1 matching over 7 bases. The sample taken for sequencing was blood. The CDR3 spells CASSQDPLGQSLNEQFF. As DNA, the CDR3 is TGCGCCAGCAGCCAAGATCCATTGGGACAGAGCCTGAATGAGCAGTTCTTC.